This entry concerns a single T cell receptor beta chain. Its antigen target is currently unknown. Base qualities were left out, and no much larger clone turns up one base away. The record originates from a study of T cell changes during pregnancy in multiple sclerosis (dated by TCRdb to the late 2010s). General notes on the study: In women with multiple sclerosis, the researchers looked at how the T cell repertoire shifted as pregnancy progressed.

Preparation of the library involved the immunoSEQ multiplex PCR assay. TCRdb's version of the immuneACCESS table is confined to in-frame rearrangements and falls short of the full clone set. An unresolved V gene accounts for under half of the shortfall where checked; the remainder is of unknown origin. This sample comprises around 39,000 clones, roughly 84% of them detected only once. The ten largest clones add up to under 4.5% of the sample. The material was CD8+ T cells from peripheral blood mononuclear cells, obtained in the first trimester of pregnancy. The TCR comes from a female donor with multiple sclerosis, enrolled in a pregnancy study.

The CDR3 has the sequence CASSVETGDEQYF. The DNA sequence follows: TGTGCCAGCAGCGTGGAAACAGGGGACGAGCAGTACTTC. Recombination joined TRBV9 with TRBJ2-7; 7 bases in the middle match TRBD1. V has 2 bases trimmed and J has 5 bases trimmed; junction bases matching no gene number 4. The germline V gene sets CDR1 to SGDLS and CDR2 to YYNGEE. Including the terminal cysteine and phenylalanine, the CDR3 comprises 13 residues. Kept here is only the CDR3 DNA, which spans 39 bases and is read in frame from base 1.